The 24 T cell receptor beta chains listed next were all sequenced from one sample in a study of CD8 T cells in cerebrospinal fluid in Alzheimer's disease. Following a re-call of the 10x single-cell sequencing reads, TCRdb has one entry per CDR3 protein and lacks DNA. This table lists over 1,000 distinct CDR3 sequences. Sequencing was carried out using cerebrospinal fluid. These receptors all stem from a human donor with Parkinson's disease.

Considering frequency, this clonotype is large (0.1 to 1%). This sequence joins TRBV11-2 and TRBJ1-1. The CDR3 totals 11 residues. Germline lookup yields CDR1 SGHAT and CDR2 FQNNGV. CDR3 sequence: CASSLDTQAFF.

This clonotype counts as medium-sized by frequency. The chain links TRBV4-1 to TRBJ2-7. In germline, CDR1 is MGHRA, CDR2 YSYEKL. The CDR3 totals 17 residues. CDR3 sequence: CASSPLIGTVGSYEQYF.

By frequency, this clonotype is medium-sized. The chain is built from TRBV3-1 and TRBJ1-3. The CDR3 runs to 15 residues. CDR1 LGHDT and CDR2 YNNKEL come from the germline V gene (reference sequence). The CDR3 sequence: CASSQGPISGNTIYF. Drawing the rest from reference TRBV3-1 and TRBJ1-3, the complete variable domain is DTAVSQTPKYLVTQMGNDKSIKCEQNLGHDTMYWYKQDSKKFLKIMFSYNNKELIINETVPNRFSPKSPDKAHLNLHINSLELGDSAVYFCASSQGPISGNTIYFGEGSWLTVV.

This clonotype is classed as medium-sized by frequency. V usage is TRBV20-1 and J usage is TRBJ1-6; TCRdb proposes TRBD1, but this gene call is untestable without DNA. The CDR3 runs 18 residues. The germline V gene has CDR1 DFQATT and CDR2 SNEGSKA (reference sequence). The CDR3 is CSARDHRGHGSYNSPLHF.

This sequence joins TRBV6-2 or TRBV6-3 and TRBJ1-1; absent DNA, TCRdb's TRBD1 call cannot be checked. CDR3 length: 14 residues. Germline assignment: CDR1 MNHEY and CDR2 SVGEGT. Here the CDR3 reads CASSGGGTGTEAFF.

This clonotype is deemed medium-sized by its frequency. The gene calls are TRBV9 and TRBJ2-7; TCRdb's D call, TRBD1, is unchecked because there is no DNA. CDR1 is SGDLS, CDR2 YYNGEE, per germline. The CDR3 has 12 residues. The chain's CDR3 is CASGDRGFEQYF.

This sequence joins TRBV6-2 or TRBV6-3 and TRBJ2-5; TCRdb names TRBD1, which stays unverified in the absence of DNA. The CDR3 runs 13 residues. Germline-derived CDR1 and CDR2 are MNHEY and SVGEGT. The CDR3 loop reads CASRSTGKETQYF.

Measured by frequency, this clonotype is medium-sized. The gene calls are TRBV7-2 and TRBJ2-4. The germline V gene has CDR1 SGHTA and CDR2 FQGNSA. There are 12 residues in the CDR3. CDR3 loop: CASSLAQNIQYF.

Measured by frequency, this clonotype is medium-sized (0.01 to 0.1%). V gene TRBV11-2 combines with J gene TRBJ2-3; TCRdb's assignment of TRBD1 cannot be checked, as there is no DNA. The CDR3 is 15 amino acids. Germline lookup yields CDR1 SGHAT and CDR2 FQNNGV. The CDR3 sequence is CASSLVVGAADTQYF.

Frequency places this clonotype as medium-sized. The chain is built from TRBV28 and TRBJ2-1. The CDR3 is made up of 11 amino acids. Germline lookup yields CDR1 MDHEN and CDR2 SYDVKM. CDR3 protein: CASSAGDPQFF.

The rearrangement uses TRBV12-3 or TRBV12-4 and TRBJ2-5; TCRdb selects TRBD1, and the lack of DNA leaves this call unchecked. The CDR3 consists of 15 residues. CDR3 protein: CASSLGWGVGETQYF.

This clonotype ranks as medium-sized (0.01 to 0.1%) in terms of frequency. V and J are TRBV6-6 and TRBJ2-7; TCRdb picks TRBD1, but there is no DNA to check that call. Germline assignment: CDR1 MNHNY and CDR2 SVGAGI (reference sequence). The CDR3 is 14 residues long. This CDR3 reads CASSYYRETYEQYF.

The gene calls are TRBV28 and TRBJ2-5; the TRBD1 assignment by TCRdb is unverifiable without DNA. The CDR3 totals 15 residues. Germline V gives CDR1 MDHEN, CDR2 SYDVKM. CDR3: CASSSGQGGQETQYF.

This chain connects TRBV28 to TRBJ1-1; the TCRdb D gene call, TRBD1, has no DNA to confirm it. The CDR3 is 12 amino acids. Germline CDR1 MDHEN, CDR2 SYDVKM. The CDR3 spells CASSTGSTEAFF.

This clonotype is medium-sized by frequency. V gene TRBV20-1 combines with J gene TRBJ1-5. This CDR3 is built from 13 residues. Germline loops: CDR1 DFQATT, CDR2 SNEGSKA (reference sequence). CDR3 sequence reads: CSANLDLNQPQHF.

The rearrangement links TRBV6-1 to TRBJ2-7; the TCRdb call, TRBD1, lacks DNA for checking. CDR1 is MNHNS and CDR2 is SASEGT in the germline V gene. The CDR3 spans 13 residues. This CDR3 is CASSSERGYEQYF.

By frequency, this clonotype registers medium-sized. This chain joins TRBV5-6 and TRBJ2-3; TCRdb designates TRBD1, a call that cannot be tested without DNA. Germline V gene lookup returns CDR1 SGHDT and CDR2 YYEEEE. This CDR3 region has 14 residues. The CDR3 is CASSTGTSTDTQYF.

The V and J genes are TRBV5-6 and TRBJ1-2. The CDR3 consists of 16 residues. The V gene's germline CDR1 is SGHDT and CDR2 YYEEEE. The CDR3 loop reads CASSLHPRSHPYGYTF. Combining the CDR3 with reference TRBV5-6 and TRBJ1-2 gives the whole variable domain DAGVTQSPTHLIKTRGQQVTLRCSPKSGHDTVSWYQQALGQGPQFIFQYYEEEERQRGNFPDRFSGHQFPNYSSELNVNALLLGDSALYLCASSLHPRSHPYGYTFGSGTRLTVV.

Considering frequency, this clonotype is medium-sized. The chain carries TRBV7-9 and TRBJ1-1. Germline CDR1 SEHNR, CDR2 FQNEAQ (reference sequence). This CDR3 comprises 14 residues. CDR3 in amino acids: CASSSQVLNTEAFF.

By frequency, this clonotype registers large. The chain links TRBV7-9 to TRBJ2-5; TCRdb gives TRBD1 as the D gene, but with no DNA this cannot be confirmed. CDR3 length: 14 residues. Germline lookup yields CDR1 SEHNR and CDR2 FQNEAQ (reference sequence). The CDR3 protein is CASSSPLAQETQYF.

V gene TRBV5-6 combines with J gene TRBJ1-4. CDR1 is SGHDT, CDR2 YYEEEE, per germline. This CDR3 is built from 13 residues. CDR3 protein: CASSLYRNEKLFF.

This clonotype is called medium-sized based on its frequency. J is TRBJ1-1 and V is TRBV6-1; the D call of TRBD1 rests on TCRdb alone, since no DNA is present to check it. The CDR3 totals 12 residues. The germline gives CDR1 MNHNS, CDR2 SASEGT. The CDR3 reads CASTRGVTEAFF.

By frequency, this clonotype is medium-sized. This chain uses TRBV7-3 with TRBJ2-1; lacking DNA, the TRBD1 call made by TCRdb goes unchecked. The CDR3 loop spans 14 amino acids. Per the germline V gene, CDR1 is SGHTA and CDR2 is FQGTGA. The CDR3 sequence is CASSFVSSNNEQFF.

This clonotype is identified as medium-sized from frequency. V is TRBV7-2 and J is TRBJ1-6. This CDR3 has 16 amino acids. In germline, CDR1 is SGHTA, CDR2 FQGNSA. This chain's CDR3 is CASSLEWGSYNSPLHF.